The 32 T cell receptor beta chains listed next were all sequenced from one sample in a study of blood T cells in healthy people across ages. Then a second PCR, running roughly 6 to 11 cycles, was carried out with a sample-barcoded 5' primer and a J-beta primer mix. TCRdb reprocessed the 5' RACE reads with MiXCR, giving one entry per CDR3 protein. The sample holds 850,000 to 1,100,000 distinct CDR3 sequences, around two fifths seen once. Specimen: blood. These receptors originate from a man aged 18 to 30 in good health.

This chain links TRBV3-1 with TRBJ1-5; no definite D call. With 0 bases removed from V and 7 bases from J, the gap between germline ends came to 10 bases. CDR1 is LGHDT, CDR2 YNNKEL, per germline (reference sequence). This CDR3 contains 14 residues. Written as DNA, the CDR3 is TGTGCCAGCAGCCAAGAATATGGGGTCCAGCCCCAGCATTTT. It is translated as CASSQEYGVQPQHF.

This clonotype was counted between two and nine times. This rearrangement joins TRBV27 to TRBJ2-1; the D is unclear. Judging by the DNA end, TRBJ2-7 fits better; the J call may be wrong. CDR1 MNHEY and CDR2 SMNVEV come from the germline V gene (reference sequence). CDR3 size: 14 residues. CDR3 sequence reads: CATKTDIPYNEQYF. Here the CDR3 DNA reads TGTGCCACCAAGACGGATATCCCCTACAATGAGCAGTACTTC.

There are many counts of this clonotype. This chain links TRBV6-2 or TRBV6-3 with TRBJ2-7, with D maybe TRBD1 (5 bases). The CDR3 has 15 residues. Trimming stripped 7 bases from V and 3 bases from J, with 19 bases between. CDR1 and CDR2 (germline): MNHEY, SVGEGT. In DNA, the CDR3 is TGTGCCAGCACGGATCGACAGACGATCAACTACGAGCAGTACTTC. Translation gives CASTDRQTINYEQYF.

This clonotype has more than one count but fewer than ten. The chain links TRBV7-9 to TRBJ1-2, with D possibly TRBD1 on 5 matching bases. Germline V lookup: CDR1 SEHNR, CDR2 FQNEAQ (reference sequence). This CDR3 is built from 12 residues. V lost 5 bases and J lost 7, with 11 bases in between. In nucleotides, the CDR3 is TGTGCCAGCAGCCGAGACAGTCCTGGCTACACCTTC. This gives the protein CASSRDSPGYTF.

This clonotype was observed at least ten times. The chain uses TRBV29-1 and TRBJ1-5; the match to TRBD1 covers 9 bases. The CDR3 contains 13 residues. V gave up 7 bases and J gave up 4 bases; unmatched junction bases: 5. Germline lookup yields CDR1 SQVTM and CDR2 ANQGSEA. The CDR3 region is CSARTGENQPQHF. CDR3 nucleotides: TGCAGCGCACGGACAGGGGAAAATCAGCCCCAGCATTTT.

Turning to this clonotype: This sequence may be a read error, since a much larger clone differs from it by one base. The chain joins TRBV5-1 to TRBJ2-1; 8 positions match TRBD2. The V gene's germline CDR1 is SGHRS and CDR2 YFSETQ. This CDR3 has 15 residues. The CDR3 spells CVSSLVAGFDNEQFF. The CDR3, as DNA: TGCGTCAGCAGCTTGGTAGCGGGATTCGACAATGAGCAGTTCTTC.

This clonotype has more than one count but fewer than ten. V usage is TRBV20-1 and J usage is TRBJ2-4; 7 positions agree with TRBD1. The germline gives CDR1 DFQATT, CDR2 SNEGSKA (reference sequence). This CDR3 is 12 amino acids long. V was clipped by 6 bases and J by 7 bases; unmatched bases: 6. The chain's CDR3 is CSAGDSVNIQYF. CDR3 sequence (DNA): TGCAGTGCCGGGGACAGCGTTAACATTCAGTACTTC.

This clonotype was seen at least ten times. CDR3 amino acids: CSASPTSGGSNNEQFF. The DNA of the CDR3 is TGCAGTGCTAGCCCCACTAGCGGGGGGTCCAACAATGAGCAGTTCTTC. The chain is built from TRBV20-1 and TRBJ2-1, with TRBD2 matching over 12 bases. V trimming: 3 bases; J trimming: 5 bases; junction bases outside the gene matches: 8. The germline CDR1 and CDR2 sequences are DFQATT and SNEGSKA (reference sequence). The CDR3 totals 16 residues.

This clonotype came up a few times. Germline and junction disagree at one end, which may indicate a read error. The CDR3 region has the DNA TGTGCCAGCAGCCACCGCAACAATCAGCTCCAGCATTTT. Translated, it gives CASSHRNNQLQHF. V gene TRBV6-2 or TRBV6-3 combines with J gene TRBJ1-5; D ambiguous. Germline CDR1 is MNHEY and CDR2 is SVGEGT. The CDR3 consists of 13 residues.

The CDR3 nucleotides are TGTGCCAGCAGCTTAGACCTCTCTAACTATGGCTACACCTTC. Its translation: CASSLDLSNYGYTF. The chain recombines TRBV7-2 with TRBJ1-2, with D uncertain. CDR1 SGHTA and CDR2 FQGNSA come from the germline V gene. This CDR3 has 14 residues. Trimming took 1 base from V and 0 from J, leaving 6 bases between them. Full variable domain (remainder filled in from reference TRBV7-2 and TRBJ1-2): GAGVSQSPSNKVTEKGKDVELRCDPISGHTALYWYRQSLGQGLEFLIYFQGNSAPDKSGLPSDRFSAERTGGSVSTLTIQRTQQEDSAVYLCASSLDLSNYGYTFGSGTRLTVV.

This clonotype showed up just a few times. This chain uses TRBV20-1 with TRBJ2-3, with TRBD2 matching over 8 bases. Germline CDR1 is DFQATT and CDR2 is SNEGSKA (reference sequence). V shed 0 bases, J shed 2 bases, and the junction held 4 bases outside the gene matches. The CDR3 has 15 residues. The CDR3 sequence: CSARDIAGITDTQYF. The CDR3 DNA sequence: TGCAGTGCTAGAGATATAGCGGGGATCACAGATACGCAGTATTTT.

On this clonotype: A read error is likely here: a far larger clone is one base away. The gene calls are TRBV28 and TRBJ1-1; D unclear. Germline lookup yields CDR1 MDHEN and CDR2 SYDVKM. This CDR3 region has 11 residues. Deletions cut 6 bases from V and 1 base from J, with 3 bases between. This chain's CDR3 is CASRPNTEAFF. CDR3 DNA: TGTGCCAGCAGGCCGAACACTGAAGCTTTCTTT.

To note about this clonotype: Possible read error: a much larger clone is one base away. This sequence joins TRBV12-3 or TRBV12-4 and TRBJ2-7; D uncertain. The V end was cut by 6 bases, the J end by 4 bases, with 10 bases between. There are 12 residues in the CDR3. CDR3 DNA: TGTGCCAGCAGGTTAATGGTTTACGAGCAGTACTTC. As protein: CASRLMVYEQYF.

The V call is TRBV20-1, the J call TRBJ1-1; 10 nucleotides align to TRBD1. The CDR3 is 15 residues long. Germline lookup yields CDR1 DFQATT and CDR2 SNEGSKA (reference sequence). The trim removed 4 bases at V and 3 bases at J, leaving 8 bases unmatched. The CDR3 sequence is CSAKQSGTGDTEAFF. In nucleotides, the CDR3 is TGCAGTGCTAAACAATCCGGGACAGGGGACACTGAAGCTTTCTTT.

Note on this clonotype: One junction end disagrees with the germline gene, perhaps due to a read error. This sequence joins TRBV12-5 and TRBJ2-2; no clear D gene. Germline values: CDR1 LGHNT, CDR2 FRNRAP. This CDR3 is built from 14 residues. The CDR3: CASGVVQYTGELFF. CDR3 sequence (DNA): TGTGCTAGTGGTGTGGTACAGTATACCGGGGAGCTGTTTTTT.

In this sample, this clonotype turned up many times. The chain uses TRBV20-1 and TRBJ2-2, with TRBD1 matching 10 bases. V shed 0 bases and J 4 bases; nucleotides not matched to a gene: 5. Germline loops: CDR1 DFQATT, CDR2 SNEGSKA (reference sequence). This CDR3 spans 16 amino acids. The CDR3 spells CSARDPDRGGTGELFF. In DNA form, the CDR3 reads TGCAGTGCTAGAGACCCGGACAGGGGGGGCACCGGGGAGCTGTTTTTT.

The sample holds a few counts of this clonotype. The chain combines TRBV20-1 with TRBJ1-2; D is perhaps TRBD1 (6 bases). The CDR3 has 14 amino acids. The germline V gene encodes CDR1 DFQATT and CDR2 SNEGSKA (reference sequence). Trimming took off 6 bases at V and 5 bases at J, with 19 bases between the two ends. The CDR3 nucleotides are TGCAGTGCGCCCCAGGACAGTCTTATATATGGCTACACCTTC. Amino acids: CSAPQDSLIYGYTF.

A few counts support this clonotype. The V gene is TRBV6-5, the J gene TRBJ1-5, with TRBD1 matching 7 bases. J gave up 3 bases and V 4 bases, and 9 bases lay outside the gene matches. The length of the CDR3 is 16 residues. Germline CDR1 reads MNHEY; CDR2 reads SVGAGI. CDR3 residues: CASSSYRGLDNQPQHF. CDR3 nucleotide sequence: TGTGCCAGCAGTTCCTACAGGGGTCTCGACAATCAGCCCCAGCATTTT.

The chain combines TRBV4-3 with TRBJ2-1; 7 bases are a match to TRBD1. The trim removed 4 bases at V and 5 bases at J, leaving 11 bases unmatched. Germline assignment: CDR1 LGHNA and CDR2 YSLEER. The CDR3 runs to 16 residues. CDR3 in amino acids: CASSRALGTENNEQFF. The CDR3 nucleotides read TGCGCCAGCAGCCGGGCCCTCGGGACAGAGAACAATGAGCAGTTCTTC.

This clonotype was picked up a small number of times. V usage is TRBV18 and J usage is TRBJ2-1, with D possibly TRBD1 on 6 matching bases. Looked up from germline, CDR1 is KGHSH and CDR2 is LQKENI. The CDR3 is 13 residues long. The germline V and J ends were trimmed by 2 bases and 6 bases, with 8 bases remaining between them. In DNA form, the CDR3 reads TGTGCCAGCTCACCAGCGGACAGCAATGAGCAGTTCTTC. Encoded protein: CASSPADSNEQFF.

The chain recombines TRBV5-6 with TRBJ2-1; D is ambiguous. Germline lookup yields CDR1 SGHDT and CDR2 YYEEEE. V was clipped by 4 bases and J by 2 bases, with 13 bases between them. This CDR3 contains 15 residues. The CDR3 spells CASSTPQMTYNEQFF. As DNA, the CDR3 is TGTGCCAGCAGCACACCCCAGATGACCTACAATGAGCAGTTCTTC.

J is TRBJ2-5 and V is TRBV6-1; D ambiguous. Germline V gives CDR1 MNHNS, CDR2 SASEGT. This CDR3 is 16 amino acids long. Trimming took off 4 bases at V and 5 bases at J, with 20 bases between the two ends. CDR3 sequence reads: CASSANRDTLWETQYF. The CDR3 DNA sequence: TGTGCCAGCAGTGCGAACCGAGACACCCTTTGGGAGACCCAGTACTTC.

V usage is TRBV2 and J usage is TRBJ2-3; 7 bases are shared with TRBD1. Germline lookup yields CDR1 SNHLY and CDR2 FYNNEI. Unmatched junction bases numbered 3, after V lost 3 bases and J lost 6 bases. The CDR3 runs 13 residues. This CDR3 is CASSDGTDDTQYF. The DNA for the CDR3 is TGTGCCAGCAGTGACGGGACAGACGATACGCAGTATTTT.

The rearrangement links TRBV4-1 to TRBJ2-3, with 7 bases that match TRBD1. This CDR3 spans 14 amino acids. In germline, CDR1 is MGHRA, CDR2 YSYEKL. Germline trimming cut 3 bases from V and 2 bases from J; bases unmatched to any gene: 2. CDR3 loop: CASSHGTDTDTQYF. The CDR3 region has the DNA TGCGCCAGCAGCCACGGGACAGACACAGATACGCAGTATTTT.

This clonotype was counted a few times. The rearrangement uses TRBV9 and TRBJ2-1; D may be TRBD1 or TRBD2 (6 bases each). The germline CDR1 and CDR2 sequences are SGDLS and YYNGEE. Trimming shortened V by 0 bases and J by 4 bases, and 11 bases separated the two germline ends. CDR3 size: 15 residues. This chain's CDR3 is CASSVEGGVYNEQFF. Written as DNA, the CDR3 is TGTGCCAGCAGCGTAGAGGGGGGAGTGTACAATGAGCAGTTCTTC.

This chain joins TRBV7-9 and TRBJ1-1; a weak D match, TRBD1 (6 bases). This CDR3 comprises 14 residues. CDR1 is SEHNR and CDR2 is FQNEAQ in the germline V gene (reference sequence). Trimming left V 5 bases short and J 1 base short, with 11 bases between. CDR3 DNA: TGTGCCAGCAGCCGACAGGCTACGAACACTGAAGCTTTCTTT. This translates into CASSRQATNTEAFF.

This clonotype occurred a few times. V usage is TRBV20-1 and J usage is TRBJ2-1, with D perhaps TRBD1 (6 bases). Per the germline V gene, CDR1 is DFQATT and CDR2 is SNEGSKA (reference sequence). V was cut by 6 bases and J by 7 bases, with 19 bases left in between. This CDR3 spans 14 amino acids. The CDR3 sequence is CSALYTGSVNEQFF. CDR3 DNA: TGCAGTGCCCTATATACAGGGAGCGTAAATGAGCAGTTCTTC.

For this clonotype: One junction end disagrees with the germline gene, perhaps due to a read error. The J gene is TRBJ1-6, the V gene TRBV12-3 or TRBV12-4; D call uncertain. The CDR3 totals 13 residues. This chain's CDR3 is CASSSRLNSPIHF. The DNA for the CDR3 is TGTGCCAGCAGTTCCAGGTTAAATTCACCCATCCACTTT.

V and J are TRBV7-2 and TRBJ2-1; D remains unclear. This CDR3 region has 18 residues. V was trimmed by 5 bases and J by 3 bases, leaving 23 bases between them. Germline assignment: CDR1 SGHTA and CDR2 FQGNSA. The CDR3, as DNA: TGTGCCAGCAGCCCAACTCGCCACACACGAAGTAACTACAATGAGCAGTTCTTC. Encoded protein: CASSPTRHTRSNYNEQFF.

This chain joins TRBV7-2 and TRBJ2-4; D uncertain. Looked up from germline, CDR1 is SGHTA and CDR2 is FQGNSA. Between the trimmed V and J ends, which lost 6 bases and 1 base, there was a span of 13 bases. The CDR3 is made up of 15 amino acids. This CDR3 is CASRLTLGAKNIQYF. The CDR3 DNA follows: TGTGCCAGCAGGCTGACACTGGGGGCCAAAAACATTCAGTACTTC.

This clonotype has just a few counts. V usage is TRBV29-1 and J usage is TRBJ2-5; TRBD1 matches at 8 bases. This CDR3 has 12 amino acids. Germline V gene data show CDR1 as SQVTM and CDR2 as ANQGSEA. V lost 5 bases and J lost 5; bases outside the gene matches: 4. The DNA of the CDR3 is TGCAGCGTTAGACAGGGGAAGGAGACCCAGTACTTC. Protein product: CSVRQGKETQYF.

The CDR3 is CASTVQGWSTLFF. DNA of the CDR3: TGTGCCAGCACCGTACAGGGTTGGTCTACGTTGTTCTTC. The chain carries TRBV27 and TRBJ2-1, with a weak D call TRBD1 (6 bases). Trimming pared 7 bases from V and 15 bases from J, leaving 22 bases between. In germline, CDR1 is MNHEY, CDR2 SMNVEV (reference sequence). This CDR3 is 13 amino acids long.